The 22 T cell receptor beta chains below come from one sample, sequenced in a study of T-cell memory formation after mild COVID-19. TCRdb re-derived calls from the 5' RACE reads in MiXCR, one entry per CDR3 protein. The sample lists under 700,000 distinct CDR3 sequences, roughly 20% occurring once. The sample was PBMCs or a T cell subset sorted from them (not recorded which). All receptors come from an adult woman who had mild COVID-19 (a few samples of this study predate the infection). Cell type and time point are not known.

This clonotype was counted between two and nine times. The V call is TRBV5-1, the J call TRBJ2-5, with a possible D match to TRBD2 (6 bases). The CDR3 runs to 15 residues. Germline values: CDR1 SGHRS, CDR2 YFSETQ. V lost 4 bases and J 4 bases, leaving 17 bases between the germline ends. CDR3 amino acids: CASSTWGGEVETQYF. The CDR3 nucleotides read TGCGCCAGCAGCACCTGGGGAGGAGAGGTAGAGACCCAGTACTTC. Variable domain in full (rest from reference TRBV5-1 and TRBJ2-5): KAGVTQTPRYLIKTRGQQVTLSCSPISGHRSVSWYQQTPGQGLQFLFEYFSETQRNKGNFPGRFSGRQFSNSRSEMNVSTLELGDSALYLCASSTWGGEVETQYFGPGTRLLVL.

This clonotype was seen more than once but under ten times. This chain links TRBV7-2 with TRBJ2-2, with 8 bases matching TRBD2. Trimming removed 2 bases from V and 6 bases from J; junction bases left unmatched: 5. CDR1 and CDR2 (germline): SGHTA, FQGNSA. The CDR3 is 15 amino acids. CDR3 nucleotide sequence: TGTGCCAGCAGCTTATTGGGACTAGTTCCCGGGGAGCTGTTTTTT. Translating it yields CASSLLGLVPGELFF. The full variable domain, its missing parts supplied by reference TRBV7-2 and TRBJ2-2, is GAGVSQSPSNKVTEKGKDVELRCDPISGHTALYWYRQSLGQGLEFLIYFQGNSAPDKSGLPSDRFSAERTGGSVSTLTIQRTQQEDSAVYLCASSLLGLVPGELFFGEGSRLTVL.

This clonotype was counted only a few times. The chain combines TRBV6-7 with TRBJ2-1; 9 bases match TRBD1. TRBV6-7 is placed among ORFs of uncertain function. This CDR3 has 16 amino acids. Germline trimming cut 2 bases from V and 8 bases from J; bases unmatched to any gene: 10. The CDR3 sequence is CASSYPQGAQIDEQFF. CDR3 DNA: TGTGCCAGCAGTTACCCACAGGGGGCGCAGATTGATGAGCAGTTCTTC.

The V call is TRBV27, the J call TRBJ2-1, with D maybe TRBD2 (5 bases). V was pared by 2 bases and J by 6 bases, with 14 bases between. This CDR3 contains 15 residues. Germline loops: CDR1 MNHEY, CDR2 SMNVEV (reference sequence). CDR3 nucleotide sequence: TGTGCCAGCAGTTTAGGGGAGCCCACGGTCAATGAGCAGTTCTTC. This encodes CASSLGEPTVNEQFF.

The rearrangement links TRBV10-3 to TRBJ2-1; weak D call: TRBD2 (6 bases). Trimming took 4 bases from V and 2 from J, leaving 9 bases between them. The CDR3 is made up of 14 amino acids. The germline V gene has CDR1 ENHRY and CDR2 SYGVKD. The CDR3 sequence: CAISARTTYNEQFF. Written as DNA, the CDR3 is TGTGCCATCAGTGCACGGACTACCTACAATGAGCAGTTCTTC.

The table lists this clonotype with a few counts. J is TRBJ2-2 and V is TRBV7-9; D is possibly TRBD2 (5 bases). The CDR3 has 14 amino acids. The germline V and J ends were trimmed by 3 bases and 7 bases, with 12 bases remaining between them. CDR1 is SEHNR, CDR2 FQNEAQ, per germline (reference sequence). CDR3 region: CASSFGLAHGELFF. In DNA form, the CDR3 reads TGTGCCAGCAGCTTTGGTCTAGCTCACGGGGAGCTGTTTTTT.

The rearrangement links TRBV7-9 to TRBJ1-1; unclear D gene. CDR3 length: 13 residues. The germline CDR1 and CDR2 sequences are SEHNR and FQNEAQ (reference sequence). Trimming removed 8 bases from V and 0 bases from J, with 10 bases in between. For the CDR3, the DNA is TGTGCCAGCGCATCACCCATGAACACTGAAGCTTTCTTT. This encodes CASASPMNTEAFF.

There are a few counts of this clonotype. V and J are TRBV6-6 and TRBJ2-2; the match to TRBD1 covers 8 bases. This CDR3 has 17 amino acids. Trimming at V came to 5 bases and at J to 4 bases, leaving 12 bases not matched to a gene. Germline loops: CDR1 MNHNY, CDR2 SVGAGI (reference sequence). In nucleotides, the CDR3 is TGTGCCAGCAGTCTGAACCCCGGACAGGGTTCCACCGGGGAGCTGTTTTTT. This sequence encodes CASSLNPGQGSTGELFF.

This clonotype was counted between two and nine times. The chain recombines TRBV20-1 with TRBJ2-7, with D unresolved. This CDR3 has 12 residues. The V gene's germline CDR1 is DFQATT and CDR2 SNEGSKA (reference sequence). Trimming shortened V by 3 bases and J by 1 base, and 7 bases separated the two germline ends. The CDR3 loop is CSARAASYEQYF. DNA for the CDR3: TGCAGTGCTAGGGCAGCGTCCTACGAGCAGTACTTC.

This clonotype was seen more than once but under ten times. The chain uses TRBV20-1 and TRBJ2-3; tentative D call: TRBD2 (6 bases). This CDR3 contains 12 residues. The germline V gene has CDR1 DFQATT and CDR2 SNEGSKA (reference sequence). V was clipped by 8 bases and J by 2 bases, with 11 bases between them. The DNA of the CDR3 is TGCAGTCTTACGGGGGACACAGATACGCAGTATTTT. Its protein is CSLTGDTDTQYF.

At least ten counts were recorded for this clonotype. One end of the junction varies from germline; a read error may be responsible. V usage is TRBV5-4 and J usage is TRBJ2-3, with unresolved D. Germline V CDR1 and CDR2: SGHNT, YYREEE (reference sequence). The CDR3 sequence is 16 residues long. CDR3 loop: CASSLGGMTSKDTQYF. In DNA, the CDR3 is TGTGCCAGCAGCTTGGGTGGCATGACGAGCAAAGATACGCAGTATTTT.

This clonotype was picked up a small number of times. The V and J genes are TRBV18 and TRBJ1-3; D call uncertain. Trimming shortened V by 8 bases and J by 4 bases, and 15 bases separated the two germline ends. The V gene's germline CDR1 is KGHSH and CDR2 LQKENI. The CDR3 has 14 amino acids. The CDR3 coding sequence is TGTGCCAGCGCCAACTCGGTCTCGGGAAACACCATATATTTT. This codes for CASANSVSGNTIYF.

This clonotype came up a few times. The chain links TRBV27 to TRBJ2-1; maybe TRBD1 (6 bases). Trimming took 3 bases from V and 12 from J, leaving 12 bases between them. The CDR3 runs 12 residues. CDR1 and CDR2 (germline): MNHEY, SMNVEV (reference sequence). CDR3: CASSFGGLGQFF. The CDR3, as DNA: TGTGCCAGCAGTTTTGGGGGCCTAGGGCAGTTCTTC.

This clonotype was seen at least ten times. The rearrangement uses TRBV6-2 or TRBV6-3 and TRBJ2-6; the D is unclear. The germline V gene has CDR1 MNHEY and CDR2 SVGEGT. The CDR3 has 15 amino acids. With 5 bases removed from V and 0 bases from J, the gap between germline ends came to 8 bases. CDR3 loop: CASSRRGSGANVLTF. The DNA of the CDR3 is TGTGCCAGCAGTCGGCGAGGCTCTGGGGCCAACGTCCTGACTTTC.

V gene TRBV9 combines with J gene TRBJ2-7; weak D call: TRBD2 (7 bases). Germline V CDR1 and CDR2: SGDLS, YYNGEE. The CDR3 covers 14 residues. The V and J ends lost 6 bases and 0 bases respectively, with 13 bases between them. The CDR3 sequence is CASTPGGRSYEQYF. In DNA, the CDR3 is TGTGCCAGCACGCCGGGGGGCCGCTCCTACGAGCAGTACTTC.

This chain uses TRBV3-1 with TRBJ2-2; 9 positions match TRBD1. Per germline, CDR1 LGHDT and CDR2 YNNKEL (reference sequence). The trim removed 4 bases at V and 4 bases at J, leaving 4 bases unmatched. This CDR3 contains 15 residues. The CDR3 reads CASSLTGQGTGELFF. The CDR3 region has the DNA TGTGCCAGCAGCCTTACGGGACAGGGCACCGGGGAGCTGTTTTTT.

Here the CDR3 reads CASSLTGGGNTGELFF. The CDR3 DNA sequence: TGTGCCAGCAGTTTAACTGGCGGGGGCAACACCGGGGAGCTGTTTTTT. The chain joins TRBV27 to TRBJ2-2, with a possible D match to TRBD2 (7 bases). The germline CDR1 and CDR2 sequences are MNHEY and SMNVEV (reference sequence). The CDR3 consists of 16 residues. The germline V and J ends were trimmed by 2 bases and 2 bases, with 12 bases remaining between them.

V is TRBV6-5 and J is TRBJ2-1; D not resolved. Germline V gene lookup returns CDR1 MNHEY and CDR2 SVGAGI. CDR3 size: 14 residues. V shed 6 bases and J shed 5 bases, with 14 bases lying between them. Here the CDR3 reads CASSPRAGHNEQFF. CDR3 nucleotide sequence: TGTGCCAGCAGCCCCCGGGCAGGCCACAATGAGCAGTTCTTC.

The chain joins TRBV9 to TRBJ2-3; 9 positions agree with TRBD2. Germline loops: CDR1 SGDLS, CDR2 YYNGEE. The CDR3 has 16 residues. V dropped 3 bases and J dropped 0; count of bases not matched to a gene: 5. CDR3 sequence: CASSGRLAESTDTQYF. CDR3 nucleotide sequence: TGTGCCAGCAGCGGGCGACTAGCGGAGAGCACAGATACGCAGTATTTT.

This clonotype was seen a few times. The chain joins TRBV9 to TRBJ2-3; 7 nucleotides line up with TRBD1. The CDR3 runs to 16 residues. Germline trimming cut 4 bases from V and 3 bases from J; bases unmatched to any gene: 11. Germline V gives CDR1 SGDLS, CDR2 YYNGEE. CDR3 in amino acids: CASSHRGRDKTDTQYF. The CDR3 DNA reads TGTGCCAGCAGCCACAGGGGAAGGGACAAAACAGATACGCAGTATTTT.

The V and J genes are TRBV27 and TRBJ1-5; the D gene is possibly TRBD1 (5 bases). This CDR3 has 15 residues. V was pared by 5 bases and J by 3 bases, with 14 bases between. Germline V gene sequence: CDR1 MNHEY, CDR2 SMNVEV (reference sequence). CDR3 residues: CASSPVRVNNQPQHF. The DNA for the CDR3 is TGTGCCAGCAGTCCCGTCAGGGTGAACAATCAGCCCCAGCATTTT.

The V and J genes are TRBV5-1 and TRBJ2-5; D gene unclear. The CDR3 has 15 residues. V gave up 1 base and J gave up 6 bases, with 16 bases separating them. The germline V gene has CDR1 SGHRS and CDR2 YFSETQ. The CDR3 region has the DNA TGCGCCAGCAGCTTGTCCGTGCTAGATGTAAAGACCCAGTACTTC. Translating it yields CASSLSVLDVKTQYF.